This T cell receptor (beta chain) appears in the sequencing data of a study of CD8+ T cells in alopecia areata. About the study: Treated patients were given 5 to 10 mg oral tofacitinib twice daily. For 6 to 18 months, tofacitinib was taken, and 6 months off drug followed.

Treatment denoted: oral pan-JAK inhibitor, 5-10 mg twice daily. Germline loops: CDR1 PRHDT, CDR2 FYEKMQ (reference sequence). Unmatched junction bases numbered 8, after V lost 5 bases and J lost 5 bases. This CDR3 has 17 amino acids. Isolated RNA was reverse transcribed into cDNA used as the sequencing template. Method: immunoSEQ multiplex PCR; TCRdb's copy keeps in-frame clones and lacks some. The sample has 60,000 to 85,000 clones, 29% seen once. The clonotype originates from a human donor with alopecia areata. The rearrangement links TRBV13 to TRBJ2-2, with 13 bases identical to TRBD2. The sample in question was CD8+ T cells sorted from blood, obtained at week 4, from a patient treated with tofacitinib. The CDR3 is CASSERTSGRGTGELFF. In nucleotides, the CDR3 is TGTGCCAGCAGCGAGCGAACTAGCGGGAGGGGGACCGGGGAGCTGTTTTTT.